Each of the 25 T cell receptor beta chains below was sequenced from the same sample in a study of T cells after yellow fever vaccination. MiXCR was run by TCRdb on the 5' RACE reads, yielding one entry per CDR3 protein. The sample carries about 400,000 distinct CDR3 sequences, around 10% recorded once. Sample: PBMCs, taken on the day of the first yellow fever vaccination. These receptors were obtained from a man younger than 35 who received the YFV17D yellow fever vaccine.

The V call is TRBV5-6, the J call TRBJ2-5; 9 bases align to TRBD2. This CDR3 is 14 amino acids long. Trimming took 5 bases from V and 5 from J; bases not matched to a gene: 7. Germline V CDR1 and CDR2: SGHDT, YYEEEE. The CDR3, as DNA: TGTGCCAGCAGTCCCCGGACTAGCGTCGAGACCCAGTACTTC. This codes for CASSPRTSVETQYF.

The rearrangement links TRBV5-1 to TRBJ1-1, with D maybe TRBD1 (5 bases). V was cut by 0 bases and J by 11 bases, with 14 bases left in between. CDR3 size: 13 residues. The germline V gene has CDR1 SGHRS and CDR2 YFSETQ. The CDR3 region is CASSLAGGSVAFF. CDR3 nucleotide sequence: TGCGCCAGCAGCTTGGCGGGGGGGTCGGTCGCTTTCTTT.

This clonotype was seen at least ten times. The J gene is TRBJ1-1, the V gene TRBV7-9, with D tentatively TRBD1 (5 bases). Germline CDR1 is SEHNR and CDR2 is FQNEAQ (reference sequence). The V end lost 3 bases, the J end lost 1 base, and 6 bases lay between the germline ends. This CDR3 has 13 amino acids. CDR3 nucleotide sequence: TGTGCCAGCAGCTTTCAGGGGAACACTGAAGCTTTCTTT. The encoded protein is CASSFQGNTEAFF.

This chain links TRBV7-2 with TRBJ2-7; D is unclear. V lost 1 base, J lost 0 bases, and 13 bases lay in between. The V gene's germline CDR1 is SGHTA and CDR2 FQGNSA. The CDR3 runs 16 residues. The CDR3 DNA sequence: TGTGCCAGCAGCTTAGAAGGCGGACCGAGCTCCTACGAGCAGTACGTC. Encoded protein: CASSLEGGPSSYEQYV.

The chain recombines TRBV6-5 with TRBJ2-1; 7 bases align to TRBD2. In germline, CDR1 is MNHEY, CDR2 SVGAGI. The CDR3 spans 15 residues. Trimming removed 4 bases from V and 1 base from J; junction bases left unmatched: 4. The chain's CDR3 is CASSSGEGSYNEQFF. CDR3 sequence (DNA): TGTGCCAGCAGTTCGGGGGAGGGATCCTACAATGAGCAGTTCTTC.

At least ten counts were recorded for this clonotype. This chain joins TRBV2 and TRBJ1-5, with TRBD1 matching over 9 bases. Germline lookup yields CDR1 SNHLY and CDR2 FYNNEI. The J segment lost 7 bases and the V segment lost 10 bases, leaving 17 bases of the junction unmatched. The CDR3 contains 16 residues. CDR3: CATADRGGPPRQPQHF. Here the CDR3 DNA reads TGTGCCACTGCGGACAGGGGAGGACCTCCACGGCAGCCCCAGCATTTT. The complete variable domain, with remaining parts taken from reference TRBV2 and TRBJ1-5, reads EPEVTQTPSHQVTQMGQEVILRCVPISNHLYFYWYRQILGQKVEFLVSFYNNEISEKSEIFDDQFSVERPDGSNFTLKIRSTKLEDSAMYFCATADRGGPPRQPQHFGDGTRLSIL.

The chain recombines TRBV7-9 with TRBJ2-7; TRBD2 matches 7 bases. With V trimmed by 2 bases and J by 2 bases, 0 bases remained unmatched. CDR3 length: 13 residues. Looked up from germline, CDR1 is SEHNR and CDR2 is FQNEAQ (reference sequence). Written as DNA, the CDR3 is TGTGCCAGCAGCTTACGGGGGGCCTACGAGCAGTACGTC. Translated, it gives CASSLRGAYEQYV.

This clonotype was detected only a few times. The DNA of the CDR3 is TGCAGTGCTAGAGATATTAGGGTTGTCGCCACAGATACGCAGTATTTT. Translation: CSARDIRVVATDTQYF. This sequence joins TRBV20-1 and TRBJ2-3, with D unclear. CDR1 is DFQATT, CDR2 SNEGSKA, per germline (reference sequence). Deletions cut 0 bases from V and 2 bases from J, with 15 bases between. CDR3 length: 16 residues.

The chain employs TRBV5-6 and TRBJ2-7, with 13 bases matching TRBD2. The ends lost 4 bases at V and 0 bases at J; junction bases unmatched: 1. Germline V lookup: CDR1 SGHDT, CDR2 YYEEEE. This CDR3 has 15 amino acids. The CDR3 region has the DNA TGTGCCAGCAGCCGGACTAGCGGGAGCTCCTACGAGCAGTACTTC. Translating gives CASSRTSGSSYEQYF.

CDR3 bases: TGTGCCACCAGCAGAGGAAGAGGGGAGCAGTACGTC. Translation: CATSRGRGEQYV. V and J are TRBV15 and TRBJ2-7; perhaps TRBD2 as D (5 bases). The V gene lost 1 base and the J gene lost 7 bases, with 8 bases spanning the gap. This CDR3 has 12 residues. Germline V gene lookup returns CDR1 LNHNV and CDR2 YYDKDF (reference sequence).

This chain uses TRBV24-1 with TRBJ2-1; 7 nucleotides line up with TRBD1. The CDR3 covers 14 residues. V was pared by 1 base and J by 7 bases, with 3 bases of the junction left unmatched. The germline V gene encodes CDR1 KGHDR and CDR2 SFDVKD. The CDR3 is CATSDFSRGNEQFF. The CDR3 DNA sequence: TGTGCCACCAGTGATTTTTCCAGGGGGAATGAGCAGTTCTTC.

The V call is TRBV4-1, the J call TRBJ1-2; a possible D gene is TRBD1 (6 bases). Trimming stripped 1 base from V and 4 bases from J, with 16 bases between. The CDR3 spans 16 residues. The germline V gene has CDR1 MGHRA and CDR2 YSYEKL. The DNA of the CDR3 is TGCGCCAGCAGCCAAGTGCCGACAGGAGCCGTCTATGGCTACACCTTC. Protein sequence: CASSQVPTGAVYGYTF.

This clonotype has ten or more counts. The rearrangement links TRBV12-3 or TRBV12-4 to TRBJ1-4; D unresolved. The CDR3 totals 14 residues. Trimming shortened V by 4 bases and J by 4 bases, and 10 bases separated the two germline ends. The CDR3 nucleotides read TGTGCCAGCAGTTCGTGGCAGGATAATGAAAAACTGTTTTTT. Amino acid sequence: CASSSWQDNEKLFF.

J is TRBJ2-7 and V is TRBV5-1, with 7 bases matching TRBD2. The germline V gene encodes CDR1 SGHRS and CDR2 YFSETQ. V lost 0 bases, J lost 11 bases, and 5 bases stayed unmatched. The CDR3 runs to 12 residues. CDR3 sequence (DNA): TGCGCCAGCAGCTTGGGGGCTAGCGGAGAGTACTTC. This translates into CASSLGASGEYF.

This clonotype has a handful of counts. This rearrangement joins TRBV4-3 to TRBJ1-4; D not certain. V shed 0 bases and J shed 8 bases, with 13 bases lying between them. CDR3 length equals 15 residues. Per the germline V gene, CDR1 is LGHNA and CDR2 is YSLEER. As DNA, the CDR3 is TGCGCCAGCAGCCAAGAGGTCCGGAGTTGGGAAAAACTGTTTTTT. It encodes CASSQEVRSWEKLFF.

Only a few counts were recorded for this clonotype. The rearrangement links TRBV5-1 to TRBJ2-2; TRBD2 aligns across 9 bases. The germline V gene has CDR1 SGHRS and CDR2 YFSETQ. Trimming removed 0 bases from V and 4 bases from J; junction bases left unmatched: 7. This CDR3 region has 17 residues. The CDR3 sequence is CASSLDPSGVSTGELFF. Written as DNA, the CDR3 is TGCGCCAGCAGCTTGGATCCTAGCGGGGTTTCCACCGGGGAGCTGTTTTTT.

This chain links TRBV27 with TRBJ1-1; 7 bases fit TRBD1. With 4 bases clipped from V and 7 bases from J, the junction kept 6 bases outside the gene matches. This CDR3 is built from 13 residues. From germline, CDR1 is MNHEY and CDR2 SMNVEV (reference sequence). The CDR3 region has the DNA TGTGCCAGCAGTTCCGCGCAGGGGGATGAAGCTTTCTTT. Protein sequence: CASSSAQGDEAFF.

This clonotype occurred a few times. The genes are TRBV5-1 and TRBJ2-2; 10 bases match TRBD1. Trimming cost V 2 bases and J 2 bases; bases outside gene matches: 3. This CDR3 comprises 16 residues. Germline V gene sequence: CDR1 SGHRS, CDR2 YFSETQ. The CDR3 protein is CASSLGTGVNTGELFF. The CDR3 DNA follows: TGCGCCAGCAGCTTAGGGACAGGGGTCAACACCGGGGAGCTGTTTTTT.

The CDR3 loop reads CAIRTGTGNTEAFF. The CDR3 nucleotides are TGTGCCATCAGAACCGGGACAGGGAACACTGAAGCTTTCTTT. This chain links TRBV10-3 with TRBJ1-1; 8 nucleotides line up with TRBD1. CDR3 length: 14 amino acids. CDR1 is ENHRY and CDR2 is SYGVKD in the germline V gene. V trimming: 6 bases; J trimming: 1 base; junction bases outside the gene matches: 4.

The chain couples TRBV7-2 to TRBJ2-7; TRBD1 matches 7 bases. The V gene's germline CDR1 is SGHTA and CDR2 FQGNSA. The ends lost 6 bases at V and 6 bases at J; junction bases unmatched: 5. This CDR3 is built from 12 residues. DNA for the CDR3: TGTGCCAGCAGACAGACAGGGCGCGAGCAGTACTTC. Translated: CASRQTGREQYF.

The chain uses TRBV20-1 and TRBJ1-1; D gene unclear. Germline CDR1 and CDR2: DFQATT and SNEGSKA (reference sequence). The CDR3 extends over 14 amino acids. V was cut by 4 bases and J by 2 bases, with 14 bases left in between. The CDR3 sequence: CSANHPPGNTEAFF. In DNA, the CDR3 is TGCAGTGCTAACCACCCCCCAGGAAACACTGAAGCTTTCTTT.

This rearrangement joins TRBV4-1 to TRBJ1-6, with D perhaps TRBD1 (5 bases). Germline V gene lookup returns CDR1 MGHRA and CDR2 YSYEKL. This CDR3 has 15 residues. V lost 1 base and J lost 10, with 14 bases in between. CDR3 in DNA: TGCGCCAGCAGCCAAGGTCTGGGGCGCTTCTCACCCCTCCACTTT. It specifies CASSQGLGRFSPLHF.

This clonotype was seen only a few times. The chain employs TRBV7-2 and TRBJ2-5, with 7 bases lining up with TRBD2. The CDR3 is 17 residues long. V trimming: 1 base; J trimming: 0 bases; junction bases outside the gene matches: 8. CDR1 SGHTA and CDR2 FQGNSA come from the germline V gene. The CDR3 region has the DNA TGTGCCAGCAGCTTAGTGGGGGGGGGTTCGTACCAAGAGACCCAGTACTTC. As protein: CASSLVGGGSYQETQYF.

The chain is built from TRBV20-1 and TRBJ1-3; D unresolved. V lost 6 bases, J lost 0 bases, and 12 bases lay in between. The CDR3 runs to 14 residues. Germline CDR1 reads DFQATT; CDR2 reads SNEGSKA (reference sequence). CDR3 in DNA: TGCAGTGCAACCCGGCAGAGCTCTGGAAACACCATATATTTT. Protein sequence: CSATRQSSGNTIYF.

This clonotype was observed at least ten times. The chain uses TRBV12-3 or TRBV12-4 and TRBJ2-1; D is uncertain. V dropped 3 bases and J dropped 0 bases, with 3 bases sitting between them. CDR3 length: 13 amino acids. CDR3 sequence reads: CASSFASYNEQFF. CDR3 sequence (DNA): TGTGCCAGCAGTTTCGCCTCCTACAATGAGCAGTTCTTC.